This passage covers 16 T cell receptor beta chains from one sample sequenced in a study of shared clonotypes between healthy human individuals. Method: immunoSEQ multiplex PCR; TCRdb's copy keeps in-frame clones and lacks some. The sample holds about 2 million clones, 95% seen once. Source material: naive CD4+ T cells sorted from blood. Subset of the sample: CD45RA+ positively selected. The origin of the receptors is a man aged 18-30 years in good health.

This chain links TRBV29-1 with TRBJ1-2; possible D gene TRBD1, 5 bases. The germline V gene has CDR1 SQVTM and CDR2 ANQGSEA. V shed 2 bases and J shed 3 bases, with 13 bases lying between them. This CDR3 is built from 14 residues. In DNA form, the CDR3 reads TGCAGCGTTGAACCGACTGGGACGGACTATGGCTACACCTTC. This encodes CSVEPTGTDYGYTF.

The DNA of the CDR3 is TGTGCCAGCAGTGATGTTTATCAGCCCCAGCATTTT. Amino acids: CASSDVYQPQHF. V usage is TRBV6-1 and J usage is TRBJ1-5; D is undetermined. V lost 3 bases, J lost 5 bases, and 5 bases lay in between. This CDR3 has 12 amino acids. Germline assignment: CDR1 MNHNS and CDR2 SASEGT.

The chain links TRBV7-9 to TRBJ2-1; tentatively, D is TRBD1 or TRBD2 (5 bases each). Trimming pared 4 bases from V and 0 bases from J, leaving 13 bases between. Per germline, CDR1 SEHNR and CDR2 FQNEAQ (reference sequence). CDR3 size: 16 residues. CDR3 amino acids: CASSSRDGFSYNEQFF. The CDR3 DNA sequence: TGTGCCAGCAGCTCCCGGGACGGCTTCTCCTACAATGAGCAGTTCTTC.

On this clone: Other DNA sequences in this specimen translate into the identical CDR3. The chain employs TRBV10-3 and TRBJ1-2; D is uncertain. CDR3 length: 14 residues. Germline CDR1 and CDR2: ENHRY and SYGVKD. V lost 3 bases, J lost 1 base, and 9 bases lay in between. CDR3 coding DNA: TGTGCCATCAGTGACTTAACCGGTAACTATGGCTACACCTTC. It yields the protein CAISDLTGNYGYTF.

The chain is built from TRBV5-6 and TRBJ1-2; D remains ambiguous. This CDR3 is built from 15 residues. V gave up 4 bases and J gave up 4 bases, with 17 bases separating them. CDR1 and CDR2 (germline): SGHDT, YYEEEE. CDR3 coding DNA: TGTGCCAGCAGCCCTTTAGGAGCTCCTTTCTATGGCTACACCTTC. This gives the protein CASSPLGAPFYGYTF.

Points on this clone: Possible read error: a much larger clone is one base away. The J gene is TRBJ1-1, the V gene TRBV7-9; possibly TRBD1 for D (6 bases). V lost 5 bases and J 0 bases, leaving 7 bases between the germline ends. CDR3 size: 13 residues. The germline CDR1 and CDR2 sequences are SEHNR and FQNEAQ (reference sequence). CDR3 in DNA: TGTGCCAGCAGCCGGGACATGAACACTGAAGCTTTCTTT. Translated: CASSRDMNTEAFF.

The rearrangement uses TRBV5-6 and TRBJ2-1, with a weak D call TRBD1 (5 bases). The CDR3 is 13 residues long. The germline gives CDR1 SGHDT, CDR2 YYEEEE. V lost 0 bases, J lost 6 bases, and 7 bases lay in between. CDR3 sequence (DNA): TGTGCCAGCAGCTTGGGCAGGGCCAATGAGCAGTTCTTC. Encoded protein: CASSLGRANEQFF.

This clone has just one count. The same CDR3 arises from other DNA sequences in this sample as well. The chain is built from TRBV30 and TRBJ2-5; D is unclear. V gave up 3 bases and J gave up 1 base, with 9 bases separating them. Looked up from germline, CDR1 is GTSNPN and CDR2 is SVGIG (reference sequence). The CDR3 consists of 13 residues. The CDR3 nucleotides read TGTGCCTGGAGCCGTCAGATCCAAGAGACCCAGTACTTC. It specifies CAWSRQIQETQYF. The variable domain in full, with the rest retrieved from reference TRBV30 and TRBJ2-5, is SQTIHQWPATLVQPVGSPLSLECTVEGTSNPNLYWYRQAAGRGLQLLFYSVGIGQISSEVPQNLSASRPQDRQFILSSKKLLLSDSGFYLCAWSRQIQETQYFGPGTRLLVL.

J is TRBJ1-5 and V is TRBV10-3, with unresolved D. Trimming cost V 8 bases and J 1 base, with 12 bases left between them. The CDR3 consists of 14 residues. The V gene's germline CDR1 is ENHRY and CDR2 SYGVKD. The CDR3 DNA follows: TGTGCCATCCAGTCGGGTATCAGCAATCAGCCCCAGCATTTT. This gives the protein CAIQSGISNQPQHF.

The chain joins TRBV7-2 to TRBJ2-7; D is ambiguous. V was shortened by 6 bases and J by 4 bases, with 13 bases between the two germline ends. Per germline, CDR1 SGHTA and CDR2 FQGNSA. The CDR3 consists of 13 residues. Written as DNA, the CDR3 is TGTGCCAGCAGTCCCTCCGTGGGGTACGAGCAGTACTTC. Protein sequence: CASSPSVGYEQYF.

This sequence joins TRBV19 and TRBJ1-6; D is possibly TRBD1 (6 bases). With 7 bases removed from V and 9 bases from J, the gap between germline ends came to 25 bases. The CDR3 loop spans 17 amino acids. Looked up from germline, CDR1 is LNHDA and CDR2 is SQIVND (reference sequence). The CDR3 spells CASNPGLLGAHSSPLHF. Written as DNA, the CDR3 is TGTGCCAGTAATCCGGGACTACTGGGGGCGCACAGTTCACCCCTCCACTTT.

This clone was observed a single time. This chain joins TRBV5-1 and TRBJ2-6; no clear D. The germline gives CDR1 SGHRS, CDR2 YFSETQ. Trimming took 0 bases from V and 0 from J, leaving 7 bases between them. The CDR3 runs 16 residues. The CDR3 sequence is CASSLVSPSGANVLTF. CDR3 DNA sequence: TGCGCCAGCAGCTTGGTGTCACCCTCTGGGGCCAACGTCCTGACTTTC.

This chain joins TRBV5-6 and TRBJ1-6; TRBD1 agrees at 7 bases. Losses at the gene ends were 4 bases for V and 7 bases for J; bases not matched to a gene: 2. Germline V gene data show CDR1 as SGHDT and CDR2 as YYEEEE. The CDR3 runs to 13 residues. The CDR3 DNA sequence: TGTGCCAGCAGCGAGGACAGGAATTCACCCCTCCACTTT. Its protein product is CASSEDRNSPLHF.

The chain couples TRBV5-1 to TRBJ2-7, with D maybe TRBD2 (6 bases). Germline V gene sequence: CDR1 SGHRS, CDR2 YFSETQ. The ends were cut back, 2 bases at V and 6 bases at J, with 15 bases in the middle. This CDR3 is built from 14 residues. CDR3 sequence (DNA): TGCGCCAGCAGCTTAAGCCTCGGGAGCTCCGAGCAGTACTTC. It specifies CASSLSLGSSEQYF.

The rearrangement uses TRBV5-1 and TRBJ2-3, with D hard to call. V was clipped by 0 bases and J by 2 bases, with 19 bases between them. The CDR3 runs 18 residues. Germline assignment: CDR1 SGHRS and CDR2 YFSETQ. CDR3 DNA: TGCGCCAGCAGCTTGGAGGCGGCAATCGCTGGATACACAGATACGCAGTATTTT. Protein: CASSLEAAIAGYTDTQYF.

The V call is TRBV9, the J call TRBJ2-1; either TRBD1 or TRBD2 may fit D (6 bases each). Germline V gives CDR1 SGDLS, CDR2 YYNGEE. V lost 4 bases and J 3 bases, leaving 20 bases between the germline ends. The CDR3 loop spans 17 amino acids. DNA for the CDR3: TGTGCCAGCAGCCCAAGGGGGGAGACTCTCATCTACAATGAGCAGTTCTTC. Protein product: CASSPRGETLIYNEQFF.